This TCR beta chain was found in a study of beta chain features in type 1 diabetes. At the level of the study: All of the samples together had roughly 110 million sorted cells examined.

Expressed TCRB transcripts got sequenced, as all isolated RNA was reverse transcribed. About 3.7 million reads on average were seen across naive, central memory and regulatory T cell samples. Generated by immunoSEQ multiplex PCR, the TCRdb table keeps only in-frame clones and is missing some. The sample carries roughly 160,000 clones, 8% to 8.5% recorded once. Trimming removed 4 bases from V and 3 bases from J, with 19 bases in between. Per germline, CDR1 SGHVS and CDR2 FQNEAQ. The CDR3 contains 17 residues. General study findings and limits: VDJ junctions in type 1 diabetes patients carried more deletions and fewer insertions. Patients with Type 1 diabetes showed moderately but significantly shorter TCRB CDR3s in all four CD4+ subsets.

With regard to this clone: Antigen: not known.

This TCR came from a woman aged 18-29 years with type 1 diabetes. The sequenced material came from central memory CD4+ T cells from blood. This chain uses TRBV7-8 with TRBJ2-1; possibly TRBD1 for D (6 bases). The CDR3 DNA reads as TGTGCCAGCAGCTCCCCAGGCCGGACAGACTACTACAATGAGCAGTTCTTC. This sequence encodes CASSSPGRTDYYNEQFF. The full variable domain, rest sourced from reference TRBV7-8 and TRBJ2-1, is GAGVSQSPRYKVAKRGQDVALRCDPISGHVSLFWYQQALGQGPEFLTYFQNEAQLDKSGLPSDRFFAERPEGSVSTLKIQRTQQEDSAVYLCASSSPGRTDYYNEQFFGPGTRLTVL.